Listed below are T cell receptor beta chains from one sample, sequenced in a study of PD-1 blockade in classical Hodgkin lymphoma. The assay was immunoSEQ multiplex PCR, and TCRdb's table has in-frame clones only and misses some. The sample contains 24,000 or so clones, roughly three quarters of which appear only once. The starting material was peripheral blood mononuclear cells (PBMCs), obtained at baseline. The receptors derive from a human donor with classical Hodgkin lymphoma. CDR3s include the opening cysteine and the closing phenylalanine or tryptophan. The D gene is left open where the match is weak. Expanded clones get a size class; other rows say once, few or many, or leave the size out.

CAISVDLLGGELFF | TGTGCCATCAGTGTCGACTTACTCGGGGGGGAGCTGTTTTTT | TRBV10-3 | - | - | TRBJ2-2
CASSLAGPSAVYEQYF | TGTGCCAGCAGCTTAGCCGGCCCGTCGGCGGTCTACGAGCAGTACTTC | TRBV11-2 | - | - | TRBJ2-7
CAWETGGATYEQYF | TGTGCCTGGGAGACAGGGGGTGCGACCTACGAGCAGTACTTC | TRBV30 | - | TRBD1 | TRBJ2-7
CASSLRGMYGYTF | TGTGCCAGCAGTTTAAGGGGCATGTATGGCTACACCTTC | TRBV28 | - | - | TRBJ1-2
CSVYRGQNTEAFF | TGCAGCGTTTACAGGGGGCAGAACACTGAAGCTTTCTTT | TRBV29-1 | - | TRBD1 | TRBJ1-1
CASSFHDSDTGELFF | TGTGCCAGCAGCTTTCATGACTCAGACACCGGGGAGCTGTTTTTT | TRBV7-8 | - | - | TRBJ2-2
CASSLSGANTEAFF | TGCGCCAGCAGCTTGTCAGGGGCTAACACTGAAGCTTTCTTT | TRBV5-1 | medium-sized | - | TRBJ1-1
CAISEDRGGEKLFF | TGTGCCATCAGTGAAGACAGGGGGGGAGAAAAACTGTTTTTT | TRBV10-3 | - | TRBD1 | TRBJ1-4
CASSQGAGGQNTEAFF | TGCGCCAGCAGCCAAGGGGCAGGGGGTCAGAACACTGAAGCTTTCTTT | TRBV4-1 | - | TRBD1 | TRBJ1-1
CASSEYGGQGRSYEQYF | TGTGCCAGCAGTGAATACGGTGGACAGGGTAGGTCCTACGAGCAGTACTTC | TRBV25-1 | medium-sized | TRBD1 | TRBJ2-7
CASSVDDRPNQPQHF | TGTGCCAGCAGCGTAGATGACAGGCCCAATCAGCCCCAGCATTTT | TRBV9 | - | - | TRBJ1-5
CASSVDQGFYEQYF | TGTGCCAGCAGCGTAGACCAGGGGTTTTACGAGCAGTACTTC | TRBV9 | - | - | TRBJ2-7
CASSQEAPILANTEAFF | TGCGCCAGCAGCCAAGAGGCACCTATCTTAGCGAACACTGAAGCTTTCTTT | TRBV4-1 | - | - | TRBJ1-1
CASSSGVRYNEQFF | TGTGCCAGCAGCTCGGGGGTCAGGTACAATGAGCAGTTCTTC | TRBV7-2 | - | - | TRBJ2-1
CASSQDQGMGNTEAFF | TGCGCCAGCAGCCAAGATCAGGGGATGGGAAACACTGAAGCTTTCTTT | TRBV4-3 | - | - | TRBJ1-1
CSVEDRRANTEAFF | TGCAGCGTTGAAGATCGACGGGCGAACACTGAAGCTTTCTTT | TRBV29-1 | - | - | TRBJ1-1
CASSLGRGFNEKLFF | TGTGCCAGCAGTTTAGGCCGAGGGTTTAATGAAAAACTGTTTTTT | TRBV27 | once | - | TRBJ1-4
CASSFGDRGGSPLHF | TGTGCCAGCAGTTTTGGGGACAGGGGAGGTTCACCCCTCCACTTT | TRBV27 | - | TRBD1 | TRBJ1-6
CASSPNPGTPTEAFF | TGCGCCAGCAGCCCCAACCCCGGTACACCCACTGAAGCTTTCTTT | TRBV5-1 | medium-sized | - | TRBJ1-1
CASSPGTTYNEQFF | TGTGCCAGCAGTCCCGGGACCACCTACAATGAGCAGTTCTTC | TRBV27 | - | - | TRBJ2-1
CAWSVTGTNNEKLFF | TGTGCCTGGAGTGTAACCGGGACTAATAATGAAAAACTGTTTTTT | TRBV30 | - | - | TRBJ1-4
CASSPPSEVGYGYTF | TGTGCCAGCTCACCACCTTCCGAGGTGGGGTATGGCTACACCTTC | TRBV18 | - | - | TRBJ1-2
CASGFNSYEQYF | TGTGCCAGCGGTTTTAATTCCTACGAGCAGTACTTC | TRBV7-9 | - | - | TRBJ2-7
CASTIPSESPDTQYF | TGTGCCAGCACCATTCCTAGCGAATCCCCAGATACGCAGTATTTT | TRBV7-9 | - | - | TRBJ2-3
CASSLEPDSLYGYTF | TGTGCCAGCAGCTTGGAGCCGGACAGCCTCTATGGCTACACCTTC | TRBV5-4 | - | - | TRBJ1-2
CASSPLRTAETQYF | TGTGCCAGCAGCCCCCTTCGGACAGCTGAGACCCAGTACTTC | TRBV7-8 | - | - | TRBJ2-5
CASSLEGLAYRSSYEQYF | TGCGCCAGCAGCTTGGAAGGACTAGCGTATCGGAGCTCCTACGAGCAGTACTTC | TRBV5-1 | - | TRBD2 | TRBJ2-7
CASYGTGNIYNEQFF | TGTGCCTCTTACGGGACAGGGAACATATACAATGAGCAGTTCTTC | TRBV19 | - | TRBD1 | TRBJ2-1
CASSYQAGRNTEAFF | TGCGCCAGCAGCTACCAAGCAGGGCGGAACACTGAAGCTTTCTTT | TRBV5-1 | - | - | TRBJ1-1
CASSLRTGWDYGYTF | TGTGCCAGCAGTCTAAGGACAGGGTGGGACTATGGCTACACCTTC | TRBV27 | - | TRBD1 | TRBJ1-2
CASSYIGTGNNSPLHF | TGTGCCAGCAGTTATATCGGGACAGGAAATAATTCACCCCTCCACTTT | TRBV6-5 | - | TRBD1 | TRBJ1-6
CASSSPGRTNTEAFF | TGTGCCAGCAGTTCACCGGGACGGACGAACACTGAAGCTTTCTTT | TRBV28 | - | - | TRBJ1-1
CASSRVGTGGDEQFF | TGTGCCAGTTCCCGAGTCGGGACAGGGGGCGATGAGCAGTTCTTC | TRBV6-5 | - | TRBD1 | TRBJ2-1
CASSFSEAFF | TGTGCCAGCAGCTTTAGTGAAGCTTTCTTT | TRBV7-2 | - | - | TRBJ1-1
CASSLPRESYEQYF | TGTGCCAGCAGCTTACCCAGGGAATCCTACGAGCAGTACTTC | TRBV28 | - | - | TRBJ2-7
CASSTGSSYEQYF | TGTGCCAGCAGTACGGGTAGCTCCTACGAGCAGTACTTC | TRBV2 | medium-sized | - | TRBJ2-7
CATRGGNNSPLHF | TGTGCCACCCGGGGGGGAAATAATTCACCCCTCCACTTT | TRBV21-1 | - | - | TRBJ1-6
CASSFHTDRVFIWGTEAFF | TGTGCCAGCAGCTTCCACACTGACAGGGTGTTTATTTGGGGCACTGAAGCTTTCTTT | TRBV7-6 | - | TRBD1 | TRBJ1-1
CASSEVDAMNTEAFF | TGTGCCAGCAGCGAAGTAGATGCCATGAACACTGAAGCTTTCTTT | TRBV5-4 | few | - | TRBJ1-1
CASSYRTSKGSGNTIYF | TGTGCCAGCAGCTACAGGACCTCGAAGGGCTCTGGAAACACCATATATTTT | TRBV21-1 | - | - | TRBJ1-3
CASSGVTVAGDYNEQFF | TGTGCCAGCAGCGGGGTAACCGTAGCGGGGGATTACAATGAGCAGTTCTTC | TRBV9 | few | TRBD2 | TRBJ2-1
CASSFEGYSGNTIYF | TGTGCCAGCAGCTTTGAGGGGTACTCTGGAAACACCATATATTTT | TRBV5-4 | - | - | TRBJ1-3
CASSWARGVTDTQYF | TGTGCCAGCAGCTGGGCGCGGGGGGTCACAGATACGCAGTATTTT | TRBV2 | few | TRBD2 | TRBJ2-3
CASSYRGSYEQYF | TGTGCCAGCAGTTACCGGGGTTCCTACGAGCAGTACTTC | TRBV27 | - | - | TRBJ2-7
CASSLTLNTEAFF | TGTGCCAGCAGCTTAACGCTGAACACTGAAGCTTTCTTT | TRBV7-2 | few | - | TRBJ1-1
CASSIREDRGKTEAFF | TGTGCCAGTAGTATCAGGGAAGACAGGGGAAAAACTGAAGCTTTCTTT | TRBV19 | - | TRBD1 | TRBJ1-1
CASSLTGPAETQYF | TGTGCCAGCAGTCTCACAGGACCGGCGGAGACCCAGTACTTC | TRBV6-6 | - | - | TRBJ2-5
CASSTPTSGYNEQFF | TGTGCCAGCAGTACCCCGACTAGCGGGTACAATGAGCAGTTCTTC | TRBV28 | - | TRBD2 | TRBJ2-1
CASSQGSGGTQYF | TGCGCCAGCAGCCAAGGTAGCGGCGGGACCCAGTACTTC | TRBV4-1 | - | - | TRBJ2-5
CASSLSPLSNTEAFF | TGTGCCAGCAGTTTATCCCCTCTGAGCAACACTGAAGCTTTCTTT | TRBV27 | once | - | TRBJ1-1
CASSLNQGTEQFF | TGCGCCAGCAGCTTGAATCAAGGGACTGAGCAGTTCTTC | TRBV5-1 | - | - | TRBJ2-1
CASSGDGYEQYF | TGTGCCAGCAGCGGGGACGGCTACGAGCAGTACTTC | TRBV9 | - | - | TRBJ2-7
CASSIGFESGPNSPLHF | TGTGCCAGTAGTATAGGTTTTGAAAGCGGCCCAAATTCACCCCTCCACTTT | TRBV19 | - | - | TRBJ1-6
CASSSYASREGSRHF | TGTGCCAGCAGCTCCTACGCCTCCAGGGAGGGGAGTCGGCATTTT | TRBV7-8 | - | - | TRBJ1-5
CTSSQDWYAEKLFF | TGCACCAGCAGCCAAGATTGGTATGCGGAAAAACTGTTTTTT | TRBV1 | - | - | TRBJ1-4
CASSNNLRDPLYEQYF | TGTGCCAGCAGCAACAACCTCAGGGACCCCTTATACGAGCAGTACTTC | TRBV5-6 | - | - | TRBJ2-7
CASRHPRTVNTEAFF | TGTGCCAGCAGACATCCGCGGACGGTTAACACTGAAGCTTTCTTT | TRBV7-2 | - | - | TRBJ1-1
CASSPRRYNEQFF | TGTGCCAGCAGCCCCCGCAGATACAATGAGCAGTTCTTC | TRBV7-2 | - | - | TRBJ2-1
CASSEGQGANYGYTF | TGTGCCAGCAGTGAGGGGCAGGGGGCCAACTATGGCTACACCTTC | TRBV2 | - | TRBD1 | TRBJ1-2